This T cell receptor (beta chain) was identified during a study of beta chain features in type 1 diabetes. In the study overall: Cell yields, age and gender were similar between patients and healthy donors. General study findings and limits: Although PCR might favor shorter templates, it would do so equally in patients and controls. The similarity of naive, central memory and Treg TCRB repertoires appeared greater among patients than among healthy donors.

The length of the CDR3 is 16 residues. The V end lost 3 bases, the J end lost 1 base, and 14 bases lay between the germline ends. Germline-derived CDR1 and CDR2 are SGDLS and YYNGEE. Sequenced material consisted of expressed TCRB transcripts (all of the isolated RNA was reverse transcribed). Libraries were prepared by immunoSEQ multiplex PCR; TCRdb keeps only in-frame clonotypes and omits some of them. The sample consists of fewer than 650,000 clones, around a sixth of them appearing once. Comment on this clone: Antigen: not known.

The chain couples TRBV9 to TRBJ2-1; no definite D call. The origin of this receptor is a man younger than 35 in good health. Sample: naive CD4+ T cells from blood. CDR3 residues: CASSALTAFSYNEQFF. DNA of the CDR3: TGTGCCAGCAGCGCCTTAACAGCGTTTTCCTACAATGAGCAGTTCTTC.